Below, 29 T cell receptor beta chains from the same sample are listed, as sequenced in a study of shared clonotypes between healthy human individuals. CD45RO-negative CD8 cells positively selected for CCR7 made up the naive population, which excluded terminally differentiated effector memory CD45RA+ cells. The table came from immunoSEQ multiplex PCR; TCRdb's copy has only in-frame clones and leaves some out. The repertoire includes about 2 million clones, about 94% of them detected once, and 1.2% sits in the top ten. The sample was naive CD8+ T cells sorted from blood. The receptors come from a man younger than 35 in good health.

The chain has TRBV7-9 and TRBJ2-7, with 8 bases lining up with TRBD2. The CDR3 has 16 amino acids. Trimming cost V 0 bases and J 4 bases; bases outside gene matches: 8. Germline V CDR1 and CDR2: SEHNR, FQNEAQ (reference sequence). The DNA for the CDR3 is TGTGCCAGCAGCTTAGCGATCGGGACTAGAAGTTACGAGCAGTACTTC. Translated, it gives CASSLAIGTRSYEQYF.

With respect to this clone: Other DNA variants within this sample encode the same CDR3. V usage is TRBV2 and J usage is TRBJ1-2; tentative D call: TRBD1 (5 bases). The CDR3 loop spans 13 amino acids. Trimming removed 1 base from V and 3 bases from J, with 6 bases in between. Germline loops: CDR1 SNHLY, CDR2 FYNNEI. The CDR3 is CASSEGGDYGYTF. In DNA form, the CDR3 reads TGTGCCAGCAGTGAAGGGGGGGACTATGGCTACACCTTC.

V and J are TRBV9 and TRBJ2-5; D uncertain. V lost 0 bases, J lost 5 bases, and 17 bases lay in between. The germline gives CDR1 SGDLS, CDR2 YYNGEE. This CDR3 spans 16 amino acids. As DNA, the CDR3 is TGTGCCAGCAGCGTAGCTAATGGGGTCCCTCCCGAGACCCAGTACTTC. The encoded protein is CASSVANGVPPETQYF.

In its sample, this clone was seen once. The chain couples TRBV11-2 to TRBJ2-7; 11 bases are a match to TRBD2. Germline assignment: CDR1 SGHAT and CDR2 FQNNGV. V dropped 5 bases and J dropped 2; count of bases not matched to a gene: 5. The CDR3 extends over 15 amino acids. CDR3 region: CASSHPSGGTYEQYF. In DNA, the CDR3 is TGTGCCAGCAGCCACCCTAGCGGGGGGACCTACGAGCAGTACTTC.

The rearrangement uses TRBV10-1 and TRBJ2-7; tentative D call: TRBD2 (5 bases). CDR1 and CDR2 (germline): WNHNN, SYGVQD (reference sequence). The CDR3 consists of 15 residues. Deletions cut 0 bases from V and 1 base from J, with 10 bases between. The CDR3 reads CASSESTRGSYEQYF. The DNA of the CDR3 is TGCGCCAGCAGTGAGTCGACTCGGGGTTCCTACGAGCAGTACTTC.

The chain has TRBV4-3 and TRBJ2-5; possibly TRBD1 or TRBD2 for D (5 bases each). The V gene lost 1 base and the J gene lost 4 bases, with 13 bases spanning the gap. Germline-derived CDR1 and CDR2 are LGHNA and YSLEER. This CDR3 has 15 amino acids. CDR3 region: CASSQGDGGGETQYF. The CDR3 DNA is TGCGCCAGCAGCCAAGGCGACGGTGGGGGAGAGACCCAGTACTTC.

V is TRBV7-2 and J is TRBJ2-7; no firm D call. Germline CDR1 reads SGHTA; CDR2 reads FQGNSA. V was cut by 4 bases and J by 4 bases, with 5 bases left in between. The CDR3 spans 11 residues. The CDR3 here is CASSSWYEQYF. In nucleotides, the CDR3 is TGTGCCAGCAGCTCCTGGTACGAGCAGTACTTC.

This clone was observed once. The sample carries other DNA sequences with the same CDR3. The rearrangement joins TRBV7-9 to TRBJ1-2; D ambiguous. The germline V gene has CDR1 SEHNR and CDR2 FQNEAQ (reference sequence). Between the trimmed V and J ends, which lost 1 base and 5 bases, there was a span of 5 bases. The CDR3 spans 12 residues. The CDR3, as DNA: TGTGCCAGCAGCTTAGGTGGATATGGCTACACCTTC. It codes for CASSLGGYGYTF.

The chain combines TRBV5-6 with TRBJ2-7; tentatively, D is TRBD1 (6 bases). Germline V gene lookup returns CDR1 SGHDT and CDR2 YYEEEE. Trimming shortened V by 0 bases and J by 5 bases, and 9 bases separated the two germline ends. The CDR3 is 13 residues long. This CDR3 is CASSLAWDNEQYF. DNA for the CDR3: TGTGCCAGCAGCTTGGCTTGGGACAACGAGCAGTACTTC. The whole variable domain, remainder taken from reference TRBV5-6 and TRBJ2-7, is DAGVTQSPTHLIKTRGQQVTLRCSPKSGHDTVSWYQQALGQGPQFIFQYYEEEERQRGNFPDRFSGHQFPNYSSELNVNALLLGDSALYLCASSLAWDNEQYFGPGTRLTVT.

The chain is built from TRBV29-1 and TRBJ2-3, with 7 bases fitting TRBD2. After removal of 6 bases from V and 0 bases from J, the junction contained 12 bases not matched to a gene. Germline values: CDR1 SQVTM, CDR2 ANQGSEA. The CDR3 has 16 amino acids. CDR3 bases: TGCAGCGTGGGGGGGGGAATGGGTATAAGCACAGATACGCAGTATTTT. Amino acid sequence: CSVGGGMGISTDTQYF.

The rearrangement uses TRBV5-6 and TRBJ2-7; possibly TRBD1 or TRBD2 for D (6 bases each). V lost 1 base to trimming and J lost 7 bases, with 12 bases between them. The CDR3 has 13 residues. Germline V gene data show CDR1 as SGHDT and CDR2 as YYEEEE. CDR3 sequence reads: CASSLWGGTEQYF. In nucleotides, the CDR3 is TGTGCCAGCAGCTTGTGGGGCGGGACAGAGCAGTACTTC.

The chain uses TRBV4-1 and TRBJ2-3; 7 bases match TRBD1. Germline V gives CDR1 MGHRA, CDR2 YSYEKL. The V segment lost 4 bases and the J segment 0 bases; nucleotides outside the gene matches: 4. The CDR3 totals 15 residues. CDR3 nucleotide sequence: TGCGCCAGCAGCCCGAGGGGGCCCAGCACAGATACGCAGTATTTT. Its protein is CASSPRGPSTDTQYF.

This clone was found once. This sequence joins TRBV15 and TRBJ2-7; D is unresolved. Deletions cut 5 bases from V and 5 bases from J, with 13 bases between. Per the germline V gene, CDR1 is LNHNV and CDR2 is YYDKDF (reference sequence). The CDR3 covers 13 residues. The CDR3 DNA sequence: TGTGCCACCAGCGGAACGTCGGCTCACGAGCAGTACTTC. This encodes CATSGTSAHEQYF.

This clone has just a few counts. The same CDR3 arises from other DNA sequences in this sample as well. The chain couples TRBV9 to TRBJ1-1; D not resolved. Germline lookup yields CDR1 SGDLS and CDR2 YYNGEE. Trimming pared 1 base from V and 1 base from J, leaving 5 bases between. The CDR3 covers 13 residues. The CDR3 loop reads CASSVSGNTEAFF. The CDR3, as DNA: TGTGCCAGCAGCGTATCCGGGAACACTGAAGCTTTCTTT.

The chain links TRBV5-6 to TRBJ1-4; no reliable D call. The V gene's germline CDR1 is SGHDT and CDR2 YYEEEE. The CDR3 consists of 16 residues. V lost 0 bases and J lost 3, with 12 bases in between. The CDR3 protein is CASSLELATPNEKLFF. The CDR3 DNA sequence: TGTGCCAGCAGCTTGGAATTGGCGACGCCTAATGAAAAACTGTTTTTT.

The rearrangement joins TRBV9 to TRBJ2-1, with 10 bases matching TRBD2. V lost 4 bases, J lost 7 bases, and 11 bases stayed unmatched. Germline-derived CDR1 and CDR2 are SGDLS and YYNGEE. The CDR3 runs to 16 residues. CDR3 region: CASSSPAGGPYNEQFF. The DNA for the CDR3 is TGTGCCAGCAGCTCCCCAGCGGGAGGGCCGTATAATGAGCAGTTCTTC.

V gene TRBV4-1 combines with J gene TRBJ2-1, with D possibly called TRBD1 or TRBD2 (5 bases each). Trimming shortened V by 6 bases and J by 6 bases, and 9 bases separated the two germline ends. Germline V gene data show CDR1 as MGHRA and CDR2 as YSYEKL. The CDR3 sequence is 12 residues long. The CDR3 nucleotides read TGCGCCAGCAGGGGGACCCTCAATGAGCAGTTCTTC. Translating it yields CASRGTLNEQFF.

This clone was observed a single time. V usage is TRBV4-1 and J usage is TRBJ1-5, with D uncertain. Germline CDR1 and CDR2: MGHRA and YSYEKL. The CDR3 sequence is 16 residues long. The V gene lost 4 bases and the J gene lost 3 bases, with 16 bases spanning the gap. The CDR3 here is CASSLQGPDPNQPQHF. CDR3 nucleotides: TGCGCCAGCAGCCTTCAAGGACCAGACCCCAATCAGCCCCAGCATTTT.

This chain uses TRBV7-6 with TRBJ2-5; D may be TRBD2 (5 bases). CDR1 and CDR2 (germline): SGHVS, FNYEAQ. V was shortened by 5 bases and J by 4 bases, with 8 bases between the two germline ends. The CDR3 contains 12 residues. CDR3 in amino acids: CASSGLGETQYF. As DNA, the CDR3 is TGTGCCAGCAGCGGACTCGGAGAGACCCAGTACTTC.

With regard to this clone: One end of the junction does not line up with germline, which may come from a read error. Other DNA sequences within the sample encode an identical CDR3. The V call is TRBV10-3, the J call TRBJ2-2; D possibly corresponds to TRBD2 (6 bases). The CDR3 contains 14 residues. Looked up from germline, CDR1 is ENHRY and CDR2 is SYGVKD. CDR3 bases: TGTGCCATCAGTGAGGCGGGGAACACCGGGGAACTGTTTTTT. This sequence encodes CAISEAGNTGELFF.

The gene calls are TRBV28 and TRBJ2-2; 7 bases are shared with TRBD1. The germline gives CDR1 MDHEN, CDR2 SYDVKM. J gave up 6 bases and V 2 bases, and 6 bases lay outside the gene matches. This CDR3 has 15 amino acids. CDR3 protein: CASSLRGLRAGELFF. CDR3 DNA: TGTGCCAGCAGTTTAAGGGGGCTTCGTGCCGGGGAGCTGTTTTTT.

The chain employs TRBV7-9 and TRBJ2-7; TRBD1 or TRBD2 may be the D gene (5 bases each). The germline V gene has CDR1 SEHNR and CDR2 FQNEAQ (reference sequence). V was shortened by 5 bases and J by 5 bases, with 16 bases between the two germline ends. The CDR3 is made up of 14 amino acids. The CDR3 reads CASSHSGRGDEQYF. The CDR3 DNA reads TGTGCCAGCAGCCACTCGGGACGGGGCGACGAGCAGTACTTC.

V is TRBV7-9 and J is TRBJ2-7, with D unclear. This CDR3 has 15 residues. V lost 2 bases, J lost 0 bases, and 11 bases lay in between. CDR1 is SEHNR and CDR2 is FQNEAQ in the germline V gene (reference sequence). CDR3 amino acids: CASSLSTVHSYEQYF. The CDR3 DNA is TGTGCCAGCAGCTTAAGTACAGTTCACTCCTACGAGCAGTACTTC.

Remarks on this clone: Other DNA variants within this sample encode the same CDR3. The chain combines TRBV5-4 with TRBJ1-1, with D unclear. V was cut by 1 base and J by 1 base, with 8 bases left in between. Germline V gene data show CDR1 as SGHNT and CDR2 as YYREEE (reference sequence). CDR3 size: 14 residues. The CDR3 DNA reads TGTGCCAGCAGCTTGTGGGGAGGGAACACTGAAGCTTTCTTT. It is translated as CASSLWGGNTEAFF. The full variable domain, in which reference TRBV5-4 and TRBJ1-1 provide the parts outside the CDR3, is ETGVTQSPTHLIKTRGQQVTLRCSSQSGHNTVSWYQQALGQGPQFIFQYYREEENGRGNFPPRFSGLQFPNYSSELNVNALELDDSALYLCASSLWGGNTEAFFGQGTRLTVV.

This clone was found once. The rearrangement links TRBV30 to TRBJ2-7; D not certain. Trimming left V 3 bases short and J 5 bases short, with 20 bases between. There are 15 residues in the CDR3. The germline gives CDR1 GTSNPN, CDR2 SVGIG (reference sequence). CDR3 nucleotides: TGTGCCTGGAGAGGTGCCAGTCAGTACAACCACGAGCAGTACTTC. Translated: CAWRGASQYNHEQYF.

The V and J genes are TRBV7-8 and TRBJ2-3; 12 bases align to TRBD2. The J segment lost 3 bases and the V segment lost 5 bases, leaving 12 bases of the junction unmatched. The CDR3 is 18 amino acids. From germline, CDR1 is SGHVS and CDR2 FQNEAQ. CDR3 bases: TGTGCCAGCAGCGTGACTAGCGGGGGAGCCATTACGACAGATACGCAGTATTTT. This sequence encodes CASSVTSGGAITTDTQYF.

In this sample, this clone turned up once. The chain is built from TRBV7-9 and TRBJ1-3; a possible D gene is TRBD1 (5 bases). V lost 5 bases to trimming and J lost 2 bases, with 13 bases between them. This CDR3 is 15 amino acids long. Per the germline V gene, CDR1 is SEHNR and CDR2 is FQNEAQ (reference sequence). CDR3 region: CASSPPRAAGNTIYF. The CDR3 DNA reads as TGTGCCAGCAGCCCGCCCAGGGCCGCTGGAAACACCATATATTTT.

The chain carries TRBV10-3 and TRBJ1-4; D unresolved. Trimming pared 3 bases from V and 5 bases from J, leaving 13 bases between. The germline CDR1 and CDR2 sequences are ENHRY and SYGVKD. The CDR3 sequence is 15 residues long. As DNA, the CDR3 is TGTGCCATCAGTGACGGTGGACCACGAAATGAAAAACTGTTTTTT. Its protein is CAISDGGPRNEKLFF.

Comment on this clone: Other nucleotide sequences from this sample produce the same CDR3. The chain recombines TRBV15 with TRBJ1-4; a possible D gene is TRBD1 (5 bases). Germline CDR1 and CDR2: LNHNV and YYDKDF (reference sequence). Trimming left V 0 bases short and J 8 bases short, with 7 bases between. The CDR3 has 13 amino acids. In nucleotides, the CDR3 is TGTGCCACCAGCAGAGATCGGGGCGAAAAACTGTTTTTT. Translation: CATSRDRGEKLFF.